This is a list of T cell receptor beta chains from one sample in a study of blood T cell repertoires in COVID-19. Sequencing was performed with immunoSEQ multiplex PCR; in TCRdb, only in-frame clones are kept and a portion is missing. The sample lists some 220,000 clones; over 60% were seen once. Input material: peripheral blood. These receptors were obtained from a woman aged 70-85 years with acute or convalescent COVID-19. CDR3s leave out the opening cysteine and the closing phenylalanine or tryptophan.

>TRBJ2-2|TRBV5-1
ASSLKLGTNTGELF
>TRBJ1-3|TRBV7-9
ASSPTGTGAWSPGNTIY
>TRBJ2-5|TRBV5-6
ASSLNSGRVTQY
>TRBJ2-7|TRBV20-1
SASRTSHSYEQY
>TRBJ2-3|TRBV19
ASSILAGGTDTQY
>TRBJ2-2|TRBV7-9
ASSVRGGAGTGELF
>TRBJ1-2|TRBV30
AMTGHGYT
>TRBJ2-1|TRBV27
ASTLGQDVGEQF
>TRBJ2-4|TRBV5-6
ASSLGAVLAKNIQY
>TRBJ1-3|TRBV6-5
ASSPHRGTGNTIY
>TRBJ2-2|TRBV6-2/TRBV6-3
ASSITGLATVRELF
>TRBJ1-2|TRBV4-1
ASSRQGNYGYT
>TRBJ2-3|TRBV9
ASSRQGITDTQY